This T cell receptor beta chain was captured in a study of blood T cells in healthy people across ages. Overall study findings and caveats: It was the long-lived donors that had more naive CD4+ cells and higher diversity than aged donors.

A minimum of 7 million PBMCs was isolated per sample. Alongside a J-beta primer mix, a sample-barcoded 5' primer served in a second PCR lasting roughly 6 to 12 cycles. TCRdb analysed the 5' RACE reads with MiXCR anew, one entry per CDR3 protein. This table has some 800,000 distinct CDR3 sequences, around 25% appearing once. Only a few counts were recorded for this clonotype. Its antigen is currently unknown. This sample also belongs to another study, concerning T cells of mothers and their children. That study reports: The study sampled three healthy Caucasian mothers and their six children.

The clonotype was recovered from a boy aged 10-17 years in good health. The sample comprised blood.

CDR3 protein: CSASSESSYNEQFF. The CDR3, as DNA: TGCAGTGCTAGTTCTGAGAGCTCCTACAATGAGCAGTTCTTC. This chain uses TRBV20-1 with TRBJ2-1; D ambiguous. Germline values: CDR1 DFQATT, CDR2 SNEGSKA (reference sequence). The ends were cut back, 3 bases at V and 0 bases at J, with 9 bases in the middle. The CDR3 has 14 amino acids.